In this sample, the clone carrying this T cell receptor (beta chain) turned up many times. The antigen is undetermined. This sample was taken from a study of neurological immune-mediated disorders. Overall study results and limits: Multiple sclerosis, the disease with the least TCR clonal expansion, fell below healthy controls, whereas HTLV-1-associated myelopathy showed the most.

For the unsorted libraries, 2 million PBMCs stored at -80 C served as input. With 10-nucleotide random UMIs, 5'RACE was used to make the cDNA. Every sequencing run returned over 200 million TCR-beta sequences, which were derived from 15-18 subjects. Each CDR3 protein gets one entry after TCRdb re-called the 5' RACE reads with MiXCR. The table records about 22,000 distinct CDR3 sequences, under 11% of them present only once. The V segment lost 5 bases and the J segment 8 bases; nucleotides outside the gene matches: 11. CDR3 length: 14 residues. The sequence was collected from a woman aged 55 to 70 with HTLV-1-associated myelopathy (HAM/TSP). This sequence joins TRBV12-3 or TRBV12-4 and TRBJ1-2; 7 positions match TRBD1. Source material: PBMCs. CDR3 protein: CASSPGQKTSGYTF. For the CDR3, the DNA is TGTGCCAGCAGTCCGGGACAGAAAACGAGCGGCTACACCTTC.